The clone carrying this TCR beta chain has only one observation. The antigen remains unidentified. Reverse transcription of roughly 0.5 to 1 ug RNA was performed with random hexamers. A single record per CDR3 protein comes from TCRdb applying MiXCR to the immunoSEQ multiplex PCR reads. The data show about 110,000 distinct CDR3 sequences, approximately 94% seen once. The CDR3 totals 13 residues. This specimen comes from a study of CD8 T cells in Susac syndrome. Study findings and constraints: Maximal CD8+ clonal expansion in Susac was observed within TEMRA cells and among active patients. Detection of Susac-specific public clones gave 15 to 20 in total CD8+ repertoires and 5 or 6 in CD8+ TEMRA repertoires.

This clonotype was sampled from a human donor with Susac syndrome. The chain links TRBV21-1 to TRBJ2-7; TRBD1 reflects the table's D call only, with no check against the DNA. TRBV21-1 is shown as a pseudogene. Sequenced material: CD8+ T cells from PBMCs. CDR3 sequence: CASSVGASYEQYF. In DNA, the CDR3 is TGTGCCAGCAGCGTCGGGGCCTCCTACGAGCAGTACTTC.